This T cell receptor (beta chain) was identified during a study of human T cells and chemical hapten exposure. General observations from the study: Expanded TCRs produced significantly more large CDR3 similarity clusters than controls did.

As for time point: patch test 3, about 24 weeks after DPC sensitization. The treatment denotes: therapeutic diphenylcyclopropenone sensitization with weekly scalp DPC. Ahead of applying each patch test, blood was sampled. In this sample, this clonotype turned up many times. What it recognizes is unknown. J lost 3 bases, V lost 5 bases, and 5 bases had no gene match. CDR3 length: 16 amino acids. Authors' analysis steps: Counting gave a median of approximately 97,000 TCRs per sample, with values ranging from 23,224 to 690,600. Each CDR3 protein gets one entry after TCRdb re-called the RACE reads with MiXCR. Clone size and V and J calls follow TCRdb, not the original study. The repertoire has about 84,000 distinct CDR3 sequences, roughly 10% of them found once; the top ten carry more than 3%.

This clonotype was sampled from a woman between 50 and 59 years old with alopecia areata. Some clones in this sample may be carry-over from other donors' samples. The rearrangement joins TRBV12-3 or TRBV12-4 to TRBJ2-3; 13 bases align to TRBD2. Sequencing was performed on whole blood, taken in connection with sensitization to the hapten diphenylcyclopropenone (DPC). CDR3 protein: CASSPRTSGGTDTQYF. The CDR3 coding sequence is TGTGCCAGCAGTCCCCGGACTAGCGGGGGAACAGATACGCAGTATTTT.